Sequencing of this T cell receptor beta chain was carried out in a study of CD8 T cells in ankylosing spondylitis. Germline assignment: CDR1 DFQATT and CDR2 SNEGSKA (reference sequence). V gave up 6 bases and J gave up 3 bases; unmatched junction bases: 1. This CDR3 has 11 amino acids. Each CDR3 protein gets one entry after TCRdb re-called the 5' RACE reads with MiXCR. Seen here are about 120,000 distinct CDR3 sequences, approximately 14% observed once, and the top ten hold 2.5% to 3%. This clonotype has only a few counts. The V call is TRBV20-1, the J call TRBJ1-2, with 7 bases identical to TRBD1. The sequence was obtained from a female donor with ankylosing spondylitis or in good health (not recorded which). Sequenced material: blood, either unsorted or a sorted T cell fraction (not recorded which). CDR3 nucleotides: TGCAGTGCCGGACAGGACTATGGCTACACCTTC. It codes for CSAGQDYGYTF.